The subject of this entry is one T cell receptor (beta chain). The specificity of this receptor is unknown. No much larger clone exists at a distance of one base, and base qualities are not known. The data derive from a study of cytomegalovirus exposure and HLA in healthy donors (dated by TCRdb to about 2017). For the study in its entirety: An earlier analysis of 587 of the donors reported about 300 Gb of sequence data and 117 million unique TCR beta sequences obtained from roughly 170 million T cells. An early release covering over 500 HLA-typed donors comprised approximately 290 gigabases of sequencing data and approximately 80 million unique TCR sequences. Among the approximately 420 genotyped donors, under 90% belonged to the genetic ancestry cluster associated with self-reported Caucasian donors. The study aimed to test whether signatures of past pathogen exposure could be identified by cataloging public T cell receptors. The study profiled the T cell repertoires of more than 500 subjects by immunosequencing and related them to cytomegalovirus serostatus. A separate validation cohort of roughly 120 different subjects was used in addition to the 666-subject first cohort. To predict cytomegalovirus infection status, the study combined high-throughput TCR immunosequencing, statistical association of individual TCRs with disease status, and machine learning. A later analysis re-examined previously published TCR beta repertoires from 600 to 700 donors and added high-resolution HLA genotyping to investigate patterns of TCR occurrence. The later analysis used no new phenotypic data to find candidate immune exposures, relying instead on TCR beta sequences and their occurrence across donors. An earlier analysis of roughly 580 of the donors used high-throughput TCR beta sequencing to judge whether each TCR beta V gene segment behaved as functional or pseudogenic. Donor age, sex, ethnicity and CMV serostatus were compiled alongside the repertoire data. A later genetic analysis used genome-wide SNP genotypes for about 55% of the 666 donors, treating that subset as a discovery cohort. All discovery cohort repertoires had been generated on a single sequencing platform. HLA typing covered class I and class II loci at four-digit resolution. The number of typed donors differed by locus: 629-630 for A, B, C, DRB1 and DQB1; 500 to 550 for DQA1; approximately 610 for DPA1; and roughly 470 for DPB1. Five DR-DQ haplotypes were treated as single units for association and clustering because of strong linkage in the cohort. Among 398 genotyped donors of the cohort, an average of approximately 230,000 unique TCR beta nucleotide sequences were sequenced per donor, roughly 20% of them non-productive. Results the study describes overall, beyond this receptor: Cytomegalovirus status was reported to be diagnosed by the classifier with high specificity and sensitivity in both the original and validation cohorts. A total of 150 to 200 TCR beta chains were listed by the study as associated with cytomegalovirus. The sequencing pipeline was judged likely to have produced a cluster of highly shared sequence variants as a technical artifact. Broadly in line with IMGT annotations, most TCR beta V segments showed up in productive rearrangements about 90% or about 30% of the time in an earlier analysis of around 600 of the donors. Correlated functional status among segregating V segments might be attributable to linkage disequilibrium, but an unknown experimental factor could not be ruled out. A later analysis found that HLA-associated TCR beta chains were more clonally expanded and had lower generation probabilities than equally common non-associated chains. In this cohort, only TCR beta chains were sequenced, and detectable features were limited by the absence of alpha or paired-chain data. In vitro tests confirmed that a few of the cytomegalovirus-associated TCR beta chains recognize cytomegalovirus antigens. When HLA alleles, especially DR and DQ, strongly co-occurred, attributing TCR associations to individual alleles was difficult. Because counts were too low, 15 or so rarely observed V segments, including chromosome 9 orphons, were excluded from the earlier analysis of 587 of the donors. According to a later analysis, most CMV-associated TCR beta chains appeared to be HLA-restricted, and the HLA associations seemed to be driven largely by CMV exposure. For the cohort, immune exposure information was limited to CMV serostatus. It was suggested by the authors that the approach could potentially be generalized to other disease states and immunological phenotypes. Presence/absence analyses assumed roughly uniform sequencing depth across donors, an assumption that may not hold. Most TCR sequences were observed very rarely across donors, whereas some public TCRs were present in many individuals. Some IMGT-functional V segments, including TRBV6-2 and TRBV6-3, could not be told apart with the 87-base-pair reads, so those segments were excluded. A further reported finding was that TCR beta sequences accurately predicted the HLA-A and HLA-B alleles for most subjects in the first cohort. In a later analysis, several top co-occurrence clusters were reported to appear linked to parvovirus B19, influenza, CMV and Epstein-Barr virus. At a false discovery rate of 0.05, a later analysis linked under 20,000 TCR beta sequences to specific HLA alleles. Because HLA typing was missing for some donors at each locus, association tests included only the typed subset. In a later genetic analysis, a missense DCLRE1C variant was associated with V-gene and J-gene trimming of TCR beta chains, and the association was replicated in an independent cohort. According to a later analysis, TCR association rates differed among HLA loci, with DRB1 alleles showing the most associated TCRs and HLA-C alleles showing the fewest. Compared with the approximately 670-donor mean, donors in an Asian-associated ancestry cluster had fewer N-insertions in productive TCRs, according to a later genetic analysis.

In total, roughly 670 healthy bone marrow donors made up the cohort. Cohort members were all nominally healthy when sampled, although unrecorded immune exposures were likely present. The donor tested CMV seronegative and was one of the 352 seronegative cohort members. Each donor provided a peripheral blood sample, and peripheral blood mononuclear cells were used for TCR beta sequencing. The Qiagen DNeasy Blood Extraction Kit was used to extract genomic DNA from the blood cell samples. The germline V gene provides CDR1 MGHRA and CDR2 YSYEKL. The CDR3 spans 14 residues, from the cysteine through the phenylalanine. Just the 42-base CDR3 DNA is kept, in frame starting at base 1. The junction shows trimming of 4 bases on V and 5 bases on J, and the gene matches do not reach 4 bases of it. Libraries were prepared through the immunoSEQ multiplex PCR assay. The multiplex PCR relied on a mix of 60 forward primers for TCR Vbeta segments and 13 reverse primers for TCR Jbeta segments. Amplification of the CDR3 region of rearranged TCR beta genes was performed with a multiplex PCR assay on genomic DNA. The Illumina HiSeq System was used to sequence the amplified TCR beta libraries as 87-base-pair reads. Per the authors' processing: A later analysis tallied 75 million to 85 million unique TCR beta chains across the 660 or so repertoires, and about 12 million of those chains were shared by two or more donors. To remove PCR and sequencing errors, raw reads were error-corrected and collapsed into unique sequences using a nearest-neighbor algorithm that merged closely related sequences. Alignment of CDR3 sequences to IMGT reference sequences was used to assign V, D and J gene segments. For a sequence to be retained, a match of at least six nucleotides to both a V gene segment and a J gene segment was required. A rearrangement was called productive if the CDR3 had no stop codons and remained in frame with V and J, and every other rearrangement was called non-productive. CDR3 was defined by IMGT convention, running from the second conserved V-encoded cysteine to the conserved J-encoded phenylalanine. The earlier analysis of fewer than 700 of the donors excluded sequences that lacked an unambiguous match to a single V gene segment. An earlier analysis of about 600 of the donors called V segments functional above 56.7% productive rearrangements and segregating when the between-donor standard deviation exceeded 5%. A statistical classification framework was built for diagnosing cytomegalovirus status from the catalog of TCR beta chain sequences. A later analysis assigned V and J genes by comparing TCR nucleotide sequences with IMGT/GENE-DB human TR gene sequences. The TCRdist pipeline was used in a later analysis to assign CDR3 sequences and most-parsimonious VDJ recombination scenarios. In a later analysis, each TCR beta chain was defined by its CDR3 amino acid sequence together with its V-gene family, and reads without a unique V-gene family were excluded. To address suspected cross-contamination and a sequencing artifact, a later analysis removed several hundred highly shared, low-generation-probability nucleotide sequences. A later analysis calculated a clonal expansion index for each public chain from normalized within-repertoire ranks of inferred template counts. In a later analysis, generation probabilities were computed with a VDJ recombination model fitted to out-of-frame rearrangements, and the resulting probabilities were checked against IGoR. In a later analysis, hypergeometric tests were used to score TCR-TCR, TCR-HLA and TCR-CMV co-occurrence, with a repertoire-size bias correction applied to TCR pairs. In a later analysis, false discovery rates were estimated by permuting HLA or CMV assignments 20 times. In a later analysis, co-occurring TCRs were grouped using DBSCAN, with TCRdist sequence similarity added in when clustering inside HLA-allele-positive subsets. Repertoires with fewer than 30,000 or more than 120,000 public chains were left out of co-occurrence clustering, as were five repertoires with anomalous nucleotide sharing. TCRdb obtained this table from immuneACCESS and retained in-frame rearrangements with V and J assigned. These tables miss some clones; where compared with another copy, unresolved V genes account for less than half of the shortfall, and the remainder is unexplained. V and J calls and clone size follow that table, whereas D and trimming were derived from the DNA. The sample table shows under 200,000 clones, and around 75% are seen once. The ten largest clones take up 1.3% to 1.5% of the sample.

Input material: PBMCs. The receptor was derived from a man between 18 and 35 years old in good health and CMV-seronegative. The chain links TRBV4-1 with TRBJ2-7, and TRBD1 matches 11 of the central bases. For the CDR3, the sequence is CASSRGTGGNEQYF. The bases are TGCGCCAGCAGCCGGGGGACAGGGGGGAACGAGCAGTACTTC.